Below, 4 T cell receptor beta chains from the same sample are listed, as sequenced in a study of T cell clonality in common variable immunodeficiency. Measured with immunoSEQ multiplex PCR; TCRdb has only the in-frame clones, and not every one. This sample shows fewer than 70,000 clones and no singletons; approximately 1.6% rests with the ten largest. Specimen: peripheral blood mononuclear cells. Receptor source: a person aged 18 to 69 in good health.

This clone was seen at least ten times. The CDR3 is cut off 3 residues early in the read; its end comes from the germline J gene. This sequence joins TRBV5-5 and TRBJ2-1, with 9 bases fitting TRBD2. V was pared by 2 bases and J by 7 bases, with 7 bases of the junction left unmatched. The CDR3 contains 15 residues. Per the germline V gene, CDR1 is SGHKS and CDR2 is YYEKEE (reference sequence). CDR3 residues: CASSFSGSLRNEQFF. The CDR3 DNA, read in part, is TGTGCCAGCAGCTTTAGCGGGAGTCTTAGGAATGAG.

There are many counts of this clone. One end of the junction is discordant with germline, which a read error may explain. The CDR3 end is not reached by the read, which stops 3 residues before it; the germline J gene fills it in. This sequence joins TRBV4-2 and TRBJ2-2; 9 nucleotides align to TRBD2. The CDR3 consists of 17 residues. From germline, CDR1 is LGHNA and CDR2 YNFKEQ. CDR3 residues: CASSQGTLAGYTGELFF. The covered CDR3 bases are TGCGCCAGCAGCCAAGGTACCCTAGCGGGGTACACCGGGGAG.

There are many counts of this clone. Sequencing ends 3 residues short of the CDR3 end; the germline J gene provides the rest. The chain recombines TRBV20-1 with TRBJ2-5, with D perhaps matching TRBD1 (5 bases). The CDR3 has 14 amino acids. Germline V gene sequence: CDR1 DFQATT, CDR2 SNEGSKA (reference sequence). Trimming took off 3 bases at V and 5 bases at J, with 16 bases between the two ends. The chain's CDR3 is CSARLPRAMETQYF. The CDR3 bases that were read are TGCAGTGCTAGGCTGCCCAGGGCGATGGAGACC.

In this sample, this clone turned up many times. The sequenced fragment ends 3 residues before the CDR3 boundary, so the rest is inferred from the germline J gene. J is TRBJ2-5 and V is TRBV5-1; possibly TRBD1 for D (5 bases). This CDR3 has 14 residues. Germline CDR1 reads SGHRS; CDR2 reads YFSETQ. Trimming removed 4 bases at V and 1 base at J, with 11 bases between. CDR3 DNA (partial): TGCGCCAGCAGCCCAAGGGGAACCCAAGAGACC. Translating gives CASSPRGTQET. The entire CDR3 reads CASSPRGTQETQYF.